These 32 T cell receptor beta chains share one sample of origin, sequenced in a study of shared clonotypes between healthy human individuals. Libraries were prepared by immunoSEQ multiplex PCR; TCRdb keeps only in-frame clonotypes and omits some of them. This table has about 2 million clones, 85% to 95% appearing once. Sequenced sample: naive CD4+ T cells sorted from blood. Indicated subset: CD45RA+ positively selected. The receptors were gathered from a man between 18 and 29 years old in good health.

The genes are TRBV6-5 and TRBJ2-3; unclear D gene. This CDR3 is 13 amino acids long. V lost 6 bases and J lost 5, with 12 bases in between. The V gene's germline CDR1 is MNHEY and CDR2 SVGAGI. The CDR3 here is CASSLQRRDTQYF. CDR3 DNA sequence: TGTGCCAGCAGCCTCCAGAGGCGAGATACGCAGTATTTT.

The V gene is TRBV9, the J gene TRBJ1-6; weak D call: TRBD1 (5 bases). The germline V and J ends were trimmed by 3 bases and 4 bases, with 17 bases remaining between them. CDR1 is SGDLS and CDR2 is YYNGEE in the germline V gene. The CDR3 runs to 17 residues. CDR3 in amino acids: CASSAGAAGLYNSPLHF. DNA for the CDR3: TGTGCCAGCAGCGCCGGTGCGGCAGGGTTGTATAATTCACCCCTCCACTTT. Full variable domain (rest looked up from reference TRBV9 and TRBJ1-6): DSGVTQTPKHLITATGQRVTLRCSPRSGDLSVYWYQQSLDQGLQFLIQYYNGEERAKGNILERFSAQQFPDLHSELNLSSLELGDSALYFCASSAGAAGLYNSPLHFGNGTRLTVT.

The chain joins TRBV18 to TRBJ2-2; D gene unclear. The V end was cut by 5 bases, the J end by 6 bases, with 19 bases between. The CDR3 is made up of 16 amino acids. From germline, CDR1 is KGHSH and CDR2 LQKENI. The DNA of the CDR3 is TGTGCCAGCTCAACCAACGCCCCCCAAATGGCCGGGGAGCTGTTTTTT. It specifies CASSTNAPQMAGELFF.

V and J are TRBV11-2 and TRBJ2-3; D is unclear. The CDR3 sequence is 15 residues long. With 2 bases removed from V and 3 bases from J, the gap between germline ends came to 12 bases. Germline CDR1 SGHAT, CDR2 FQNNGV. CDR3 sequence reads: CASSLNGIGTDTQYF. In DNA, the CDR3 is TGTGCCAGCAGCTTAAATGGGATTGGGACAGATACGCAGTATTTT.

The J gene is TRBJ1-1, the V gene TRBV5-1; the D gene is possibly TRBD1 (6 bases). The CDR3 totals 17 residues. Per the germline V gene, CDR1 is SGHRS and CDR2 is YFSETQ. Deletions cut 0 bases from V and 2 bases from J, with 17 bases between. The CDR3 DNA reads as TGCGCCAGCAGCTTGGGCTTTGCGACAGGAGCAAACACTGAAGCTTTCTTT. Protein product: CASSLGFATGANTEAFF.

The chain recombines TRBV6-6 with TRBJ1-2, with 7 bases lining up with TRBD1. Per the germline V gene, CDR1 is MNHNY and CDR2 is SVGAGI (reference sequence). This CDR3 is built from 13 residues. The ends lost 6 bases at V and 8 bases at J; junction bases unmatched: 9. This CDR3 reads CASSPTGVEGYTF. The CDR3 bases are TGTGCCAGCAGCCCAACAGGGGTAGAGGGCTACACCTTC.

This chain connects TRBV7-9 to TRBJ1-4, with D unclear. The CDR3 contains 14 residues. Germline V CDR1 and CDR2: SEHNR, FQNEAQ (reference sequence). Trimming left V 0 bases short and J 3 bases short, with 5 bases between. The CDR3 DNA follows: TGTGCCAGCAGCTTAGCAGAGGCTAATGAAAAACTGTTTTTT. Translation: CASSLAEANEKLFF.

The chain combines TRBV18 with TRBJ1-4; D might be TRBD1 (5 bases). Germline CDR1 reads KGHSH; CDR2 reads LQKENI. The CDR3 spans 15 residues. V lost 2 bases to trimming and J lost 6 bases, with 13 bases between them. CDR3 loop: CASSPSQGPYEKLFF. DNA of the CDR3: TGTGCCAGCTCACCATCCCAGGGACCCTATGAAAAACTGTTTTTT.

This clone was detected only once. The CDR3 DNA is TGCAGCGTGGCGAGGGGGACTAGCGGAACAGATACGCAGTATTTT. Translated, it gives CSVARGTSGTDTQYF. The chain is built from TRBV29-1 and TRBJ2-3, with TRBD2 identical over 11 bases. V trimming: 6 bases; J trimming: 3 bases; junction bases outside the gene matches: 8. This CDR3 comprises 15 residues. Germline V gene lookup returns CDR1 SQVTM and CDR2 ANQGSEA.

This clone has a single count. The sample contains more than one DNA sequence encoding this CDR3. The rearrangement uses TRBV5-1 and TRBJ2-5; possibly TRBD1 for D (5 bases). Germline CDR1 is SGHRS and CDR2 is YFSETQ. Trimming took off 0 bases at V and 5 bases at J, with 8 bases between the two ends. CDR3 length: 13 residues. The DNA of the CDR3 is TGCGCCAGCAGCTTGGCAGGGATGGAGACCCAGTACTTC. Translating it yields CASSLAGMETQYF.

The V and J genes are TRBV19 and TRBJ2-5; the D call may be TRBD1 or TRBD2 (6 bases each). From germline, CDR1 is LNHDA and CDR2 SQIVND (reference sequence). The CDR3 spans 12 residues. V shed 7 bases and J shed 5 bases, with 11 bases lying between them. CDR3 nucleotides: TGTGCCAGTAAACAGGGAGGTGAGACCCAGTACTTC. Its translation: CASKQGGETQYF.

The CDR3 nucleotides are TGTGCCAGCAGCTATAAAAACATTCAGTACTTC. Its translation: CASSYKNIQYF. The genes are TRBV5-8 and TRBJ2-4, with D unclear. This CDR3 contains 11 residues. Germline V CDR1 and CDR2: SGHTS, YDEGEE. V shed 3 bases and J shed 4 bases, with 2 bases lying between them.

The rearrangement joins TRBV7-3 to TRBJ2-3, with 14 bases that match TRBD2. The CDR3 covers 18 residues. The germline V gene encodes CDR1 SGHTA and CDR2 FQGTGA. V trimming: 5 bases; J trimming: 0 bases; junction bases outside the gene matches: 7. CDR3 sequence reads: CASSPGTSGGYSTDTQYF. The CDR3 DNA sequence: TGTGCCAGCAGCCCCGGGACTAGCGGGGGTTACAGCACAGATACGCAGTATTTT.

The rearrangement links TRBV6-5 to TRBJ2-5, with 11 bases matching TRBD2. CDR1 and CDR2 (germline): MNHEY, SVGAGI. V lost 6 bases, J lost 4 bases, and 7 bases stayed unmatched. This CDR3 has 15 amino acids. CDR3 sequence: CASRPTSGSVETQYF. In DNA form, the CDR3 reads TGTGCCAGCAGACCTACTAGCGGGAGCGTAGAGACCCAGTACTTC.

The chain is built from TRBV4-1 and TRBJ1-4; D possibly corresponds to TRBD1 (5 bases). The germline V gene encodes CDR1 MGHRA and CDR2 YSYEKL. The V and J ends lost 4 bases and 8 bases respectively, with 17 bases between them. The CDR3 length is 15 residues. The CDR3 region has the DNA TGCGCCAGCAGCCGAGAGGACACGGACGGGGAAAAACTGTTTTTT. Its translation: CASSREDTDGEKLFF.

The chain is built from TRBV19 and TRBJ1-1; 9 nucleotides line up with TRBD1. Trimming took 7 bases from V and 5 from J; bases not matched to a gene: 8. The CDR3 totals 14 residues. CDR1 is LNHDA, CDR2 SQIVND, per germline (reference sequence). CDR3 DNA: TGTGCCAGTATGTTGGGACAGGGCAGGACTGAAGCTTTCTTT. Translating it yields CASMLGQGRTEAFF.

The chain has TRBV6-1 and TRBJ1-4; 8 bases match TRBD1. This CDR3 has 14 residues. Trimming took 5 bases from V and 7 from J; bases not matched to a gene: 6. Germline loops: CDR1 MNHNS, CDR2 SASEGT. CDR3: CASSRTGNGEKLFF. DNA for the CDR3: TGTGCCAGCAGTCGGACAGGGAATGGTGAAAAACTGTTTTTT.

This chain connects TRBV2 to TRBJ1-2; D gene unclear. Looked up from germline, CDR1 is SNHLY and CDR2 is FYNNEI. Deletions cut 1 base from V and 8 bases from J, with 8 bases between. This CDR3 region has 12 residues. The CDR3 loop reads CASSEELRGYTF. The CDR3 nucleotides read TGTGCCAGCAGTGAAGAGCTGCGCGGCTACACCTTC.

The CDR3 region has the DNA TGTGCCAGCTCACCAACGGGGGTCGTCACCGGGGAGCTGTTTTTT. The encoded protein is CASSPTGVVTGELFF. This chain connects TRBV18 to TRBJ2-2; tentative D call: TRBD2 (6 bases). Between the trimmed V and J ends, which lost 2 bases and 4 bases, there was a span of 11 bases. Germline CDR1 KGHSH, CDR2 LQKENI. The CDR3 consists of 15 residues.

This rearrangement joins TRBV5-8 to TRBJ2-6, with no clear D. The CDR3 runs 14 residues. Trimming cost V 2 bases and J 10 bases, with 13 bases left between them. CDR1 is SGHTS and CDR2 is YDEGEE in the germline V gene. The CDR3 nucleotides read TGTGCCAGCAGCTTAGAACCGCTTGTTAACGTCCTGACTTTC. Amino acids: CASSLEPLVNVLTF.

The chain joins TRBV6-5 to TRBJ2-5, with 7 nucleotides matching TRBD1. In germline, CDR1 is MNHEY, CDR2 SVGAGI. With 2 bases clipped from V and 2 bases from J, the junction kept 5 bases outside the gene matches. The CDR3 sequence is 15 residues long. CDR3 region: CASSYTDRQQETQYF. CDR3 DNA: TGTGCCAGCAGTTACACGGACAGGCAACAAGAGACCCAGTACTTC.

This CDR3 reads CASSPDRATEAFF. The CDR3 region has the DNA TGTGCCAGCAGCCCCGACAGGGCCACTGAAGCTTTCTTT. The chain is built from TRBV11-3 and TRBJ1-1; 7 nucleotides match TRBD1. CDR1 and CDR2 from the germline V gene are SGHNT and YENEEA. Trimming took 5 bases from V and 4 from J; bases not matched to a gene: 4. This CDR3 comprises 13 residues.

The chain uses TRBV7-4 and TRBJ1-1; 10 bases agree with TRBD1. The CDR3 has 15 amino acids. The V gene end was trimmed by 5 bases and the J gene end by 4 bases; junction bases not matched to a gene: 7. Germline V gene data show CDR1 as SGHVT and CDR2 as SQSDAQ. CDR3 nucleotides: TGTGCCAGCAGCCCGGACAGGGGGTGGGGCACTGAAGCTTTCTTT. It yields the protein CASSPDRGWGTEAFF.

V usage is TRBV25-1 and J usage is TRBJ2-1, with TRBD2 identical over 10 bases. V trimming: 6 bases; J trimming: 2 bases; junction bases outside the gene matches: 1. The CDR3 covers 14 residues. Germline lookup yields CDR1 MGHDK and CDR2 SYGVNS. The DNA of the CDR3 is TGTGCCAGCAGAACTAGCGGGACCTACAATGAGCAGTTCTTC. This encodes CASRTSGTYNEQFF.

With regard to this clone: The same CDR3 can be traced to other DNA sequences in this sample. CDR3 loop: CASSSQGNTEAFF. In nucleotides, the CDR3 is TGTGCCAGCTCGTCGCAGGGGAACACTGAAGCTTTCTTT. The chain joins TRBV18 to TRBJ1-1; a possible D gene is TRBD1 (5 bases). CDR3 size: 13 residues. V lost 6 bases and J lost 1, with 9 bases in between. Germline V lookup: CDR1 KGHSH, CDR2 LQKENI.

The rearrangement uses TRBV19 and TRBJ1-5, with TRBD1 as a possible D gene (5 bases). The CDR3 is 14 residues long. The germline V gene has CDR1 LNHDA and CDR2 SQIVND (reference sequence). Trimming pared 2 bases from V and 3 bases from J, leaving 8 bases between. This CDR3 is CASSIQGFNQPQHF. CDR3 DNA sequence: TGTGCCAGTAGTATACAGGGTTTCAATCAGCCCCAGCATTTT.

The chain combines TRBV6-5 with TRBJ2-3, with a weak D call TRBD1 (6 bases). The CDR3 runs to 13 residues. V shed 6 bases and J shed 4 bases, with 11 bases lying between them. Germline lookup yields CDR1 MNHEY and CDR2 SVGAGI. CDR3 residues: CASSRTGSDTQYF. As DNA, the CDR3 is TGTGCCAGCAGCCGTACAGGGTCAGATACGCAGTATTTT.

The chain is built from TRBV5-1 and TRBJ2-2; D possibly corresponds to TRBD2 (6 bases). V was cut by 6 bases and J by 0 bases, with 9 bases left in between. Germline V gene sequence: CDR1 SGHRS, CDR2 YFSETQ. This CDR3 has 14 residues. Here the CDR3 reads CASNSGPNTGELFF. The CDR3 nucleotides read TGCGCCAGCAATAGCGGACCGAACACCGGGGAGCTGTTTTTT.

Note on this clone: The sample has other DNA sequences that encode this CDR3 too. The gene calls are TRBV28 and TRBJ2-2, with D unclear. Per the germline V gene, CDR1 is MDHEN and CDR2 is SYDVKM. The germline V and J ends were trimmed by 3 bases and 6 bases, with 2 bases remaining between them. This CDR3 has 11 amino acids. The DNA of the CDR3 is TGTGCCAGCAGTTTGTCCGGGGAGCTGTTTTTT. It specifies CASSLSGELFF.

The gene calls are TRBV6-5 and TRBJ1-1; 9 nucleotides line up with TRBD1. Per germline, CDR1 MNHEY and CDR2 SVGAGI. After removal of 6 bases from V and 1 base from J, the junction contained 6 bases not matched to a gene. This CDR3 has 15 residues. CDR3 loop: CASRPQGQGNTEAFF. For the CDR3, the DNA is TGTGCCAGCAGGCCACAGGGACAGGGGAACACTGAAGCTTTCTTT.

The J gene is TRBJ2-7, the V gene TRBV18, with no clear D. This CDR3 has 15 residues. V was cut by 0 bases and J by 5 bases, with 14 bases left in between. Germline V lookup: CDR1 KGHSH, CDR2 LQKENI. CDR3 nucleotide sequence: TGTGCCAGCTCACCACCCACCGGGCCCACCCACGAGCAGTACTTC. Its translation is CASSPPTGPTHEQYF. The variable domain in full, completed from reference TRBV18 and TRBJ2-7, reads NAGVMQNPRHLVRRRGQEARLRCSPMKGHSHVYWYRQLPEEGLKFMVYLQKENIIDESGMPKERFSAEFPKEGPSILRIQQVVRGDSAAYFCASSPPTGPTHEQYFGPGTRLTVT.

The chain is built from TRBV5-1 and TRBJ2-5; D unresolved. Germline loops: CDR1 SGHRS, CDR2 YFSETQ. This CDR3 has 14 residues. The V gene lost 2 bases and the J gene lost 0 bases, with 8 bases spanning the gap. In DNA, the CDR3 is TGCGCCAGCAGCTTAAACGGGTACCAAGAGACCCAGTACTTC. It is translated as CASSLNGYQETQYF. The entire variable domain, with the rest obtained from reference TRBV5-1 and TRBJ2-5, is as follows: KAGVTQTPRYLIKTRGQQVTLSCSPISGHRSVSWYQQTPGQGLQFLFEYFSETQRNKGNFPGRFSGRQFSNSRSEMNVSTLELGDSALYLCASSLNGYQETQYFGPGTRLLVL.